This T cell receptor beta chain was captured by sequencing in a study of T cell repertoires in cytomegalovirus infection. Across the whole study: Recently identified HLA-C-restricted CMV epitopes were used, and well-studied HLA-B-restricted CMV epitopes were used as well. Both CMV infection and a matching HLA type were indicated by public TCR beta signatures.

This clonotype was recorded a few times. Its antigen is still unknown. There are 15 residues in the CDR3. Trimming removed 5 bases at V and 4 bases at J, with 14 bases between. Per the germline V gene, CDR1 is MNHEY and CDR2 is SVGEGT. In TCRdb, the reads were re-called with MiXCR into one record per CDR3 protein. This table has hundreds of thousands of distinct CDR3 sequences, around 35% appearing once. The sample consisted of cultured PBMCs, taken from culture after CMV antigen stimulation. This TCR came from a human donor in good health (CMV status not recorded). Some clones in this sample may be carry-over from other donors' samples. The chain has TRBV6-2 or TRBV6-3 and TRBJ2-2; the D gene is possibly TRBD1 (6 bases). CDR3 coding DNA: TGTGCCAGCAGTCTACAGGGCGGATTCACCGGGGAGCTGTTTTTT. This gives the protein CASSLQGGFTGELFF.